This TCR beta chain was obtained from a study of early T cells in non-severe SARS-CoV-2 infection. Across the study: Bulk RNA from unsorted whole blood was sequenced; chains were unpaired.

V lost 0 bases and J lost 5; bases outside the gene matches: 10. The CDR3 runs 17 residues. CDR1 is LGHDT and CDR2 is YNNKEL in the germline V gene (reference sequence). The TCR library protocol was used to attach unique molecular identifiers. These identifiers were attached to individual cDNA molecules. TCRdb reprocessed the 5' RACE reads via MiXCR and lists one record per CDR3 protein. The sample consists of about 62,000 distinct CDR3 sequences, 8% to 10% of them appearing once. The rearrangement links TRBV3-1 to TRBJ2-5; 9 bases agree with TRBD2. The TCR sequence derives from an adult who was a healthcare worker with PCR-confirmed SARS-CoV-2 infection or an uninfected control (not recorded which). The material sequenced was whole blood. The CDR3 region is CASSQDIRRGGRETQYF. The CDR3 DNA sequence: TGTGCCAGCAGCCAAGACATAAGGCGGGGGGGCCGGGAGACCCAGTACTTC.